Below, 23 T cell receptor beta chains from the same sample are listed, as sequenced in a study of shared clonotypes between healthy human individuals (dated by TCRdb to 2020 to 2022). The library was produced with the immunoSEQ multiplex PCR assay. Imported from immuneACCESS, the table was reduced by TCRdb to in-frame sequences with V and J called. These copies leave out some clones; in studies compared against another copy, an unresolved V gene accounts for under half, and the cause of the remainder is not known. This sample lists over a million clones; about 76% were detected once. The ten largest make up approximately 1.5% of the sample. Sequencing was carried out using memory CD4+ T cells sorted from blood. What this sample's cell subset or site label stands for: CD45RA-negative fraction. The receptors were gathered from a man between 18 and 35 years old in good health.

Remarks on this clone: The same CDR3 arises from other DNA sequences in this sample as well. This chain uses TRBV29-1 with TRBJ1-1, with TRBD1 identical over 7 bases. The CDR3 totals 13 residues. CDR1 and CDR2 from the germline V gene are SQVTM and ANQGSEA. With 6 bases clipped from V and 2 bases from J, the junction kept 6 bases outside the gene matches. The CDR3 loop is CSVTGTANTEAFF. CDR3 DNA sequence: TGCAGCGTGACCGGGACAGCCAACACTGAAGCTTTCTTT.

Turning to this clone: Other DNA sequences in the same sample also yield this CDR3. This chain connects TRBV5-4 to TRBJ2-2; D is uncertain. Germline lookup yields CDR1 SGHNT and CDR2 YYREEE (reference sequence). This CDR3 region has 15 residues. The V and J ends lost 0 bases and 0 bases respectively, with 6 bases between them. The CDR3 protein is CASSLEPTNTGELFF. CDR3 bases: TGTGCCAGCAGCTTGGAACCGACGAACACCGGGGAGCTGTTTTTT.

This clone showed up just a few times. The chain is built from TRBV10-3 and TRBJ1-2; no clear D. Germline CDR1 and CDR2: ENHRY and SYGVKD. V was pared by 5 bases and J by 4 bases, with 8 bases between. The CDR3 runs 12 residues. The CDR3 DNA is TGTGCCATCAGTTCCGACGGCTATGGCTACACCTTC. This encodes CAISSDGYGYTF.

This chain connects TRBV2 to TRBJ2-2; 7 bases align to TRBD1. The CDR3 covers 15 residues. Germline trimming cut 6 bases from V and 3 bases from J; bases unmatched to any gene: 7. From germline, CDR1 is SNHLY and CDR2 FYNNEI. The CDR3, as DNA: TGTGCCAGCAGGTGGGGACAGTCGCACACCGGGGAGCTGTTTTTT. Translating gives CASRWGQSHTGELFF. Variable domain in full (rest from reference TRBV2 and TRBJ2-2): EPEVTQTPSHQVTQMGQEVILRCVPISNHLYFYWYRQILGQKVEFLVSFYNNEISEKSEIFDDQFSVERPDGSNFTLKIRSTKLEDSAMYFCASRWGQSHTGELFFGEGSRLTVL.

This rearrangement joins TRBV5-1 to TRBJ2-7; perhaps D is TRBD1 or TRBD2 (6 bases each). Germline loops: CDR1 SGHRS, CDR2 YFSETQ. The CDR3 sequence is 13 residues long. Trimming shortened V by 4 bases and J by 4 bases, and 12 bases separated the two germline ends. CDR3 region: CASSPGARYEQYF. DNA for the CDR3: TGCGCCAGCAGCCCGGGGGCGCGTTACGAGCAGTACTTC.

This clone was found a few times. The CDR3, as DNA: TGTGCCAGCAGCGCTGGGGACAGGACCTCGGGAGAGACCCAGTACTTC. Translated, it gives CASSAGDRTSGETQYF. The chain combines TRBV11-2 with TRBJ2-5; TRBD1 matches 8 bases. J gave up 4 bases and V 5 bases, and 12 bases lay outside the gene matches. The CDR3 is 16 amino acids. Germline V lookup: CDR1 SGHAT, CDR2 FQNNGV.

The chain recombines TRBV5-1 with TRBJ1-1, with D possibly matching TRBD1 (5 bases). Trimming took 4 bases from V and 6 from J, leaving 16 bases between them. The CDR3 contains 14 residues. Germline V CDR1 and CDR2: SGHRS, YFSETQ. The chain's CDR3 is CASSRDRAPPEAFF. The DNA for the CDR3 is TGCGCCAGCAGCCGGGACCGGGCCCCGCCTGAAGCTTTCTTT.

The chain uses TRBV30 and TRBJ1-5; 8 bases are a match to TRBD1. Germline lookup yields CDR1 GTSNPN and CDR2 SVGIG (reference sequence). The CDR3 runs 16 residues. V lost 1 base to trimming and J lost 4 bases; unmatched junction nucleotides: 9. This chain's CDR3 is CAWSARRGQGNQPQHF. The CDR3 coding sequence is TGTGCCTGGAGTGCCCGCAGGGGGCAGGGAAATCAGCCCCAGCATTTT.

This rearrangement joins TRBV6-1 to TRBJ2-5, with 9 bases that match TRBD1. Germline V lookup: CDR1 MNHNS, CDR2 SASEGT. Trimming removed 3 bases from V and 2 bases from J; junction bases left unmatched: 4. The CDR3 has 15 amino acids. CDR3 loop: CASSDVTGGQETQYF. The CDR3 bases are TGTGCCAGCAGTGACGTGACAGGGGGGCAAGAGACCCAGTACTTC.

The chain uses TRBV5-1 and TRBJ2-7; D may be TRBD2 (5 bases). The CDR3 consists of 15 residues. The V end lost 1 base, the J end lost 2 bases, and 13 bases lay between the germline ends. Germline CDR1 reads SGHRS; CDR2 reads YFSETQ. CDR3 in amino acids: CASSLRLAGPYEQYF. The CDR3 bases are TGCGCCAGCAGCTTGAGGCTAGCAGGACCCTACGAGCAGTACTTC.

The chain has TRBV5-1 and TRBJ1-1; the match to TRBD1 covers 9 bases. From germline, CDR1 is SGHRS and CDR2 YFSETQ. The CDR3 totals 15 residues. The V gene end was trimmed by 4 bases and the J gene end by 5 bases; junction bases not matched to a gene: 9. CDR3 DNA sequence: TGCGCCAGCAGCCTACAGGGGGCCGAAATAACTGAAGCTTTCTTT. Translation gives CASSLQGAEITEAFF.

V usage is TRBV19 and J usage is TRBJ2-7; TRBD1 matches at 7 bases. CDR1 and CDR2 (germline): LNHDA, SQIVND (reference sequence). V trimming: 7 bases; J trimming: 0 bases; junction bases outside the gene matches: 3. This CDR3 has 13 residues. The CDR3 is CASKGQVSYEQYF. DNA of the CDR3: TGTGCCAGTAAAGGACAGGTCTCCTACGAGCAGTACTTC.

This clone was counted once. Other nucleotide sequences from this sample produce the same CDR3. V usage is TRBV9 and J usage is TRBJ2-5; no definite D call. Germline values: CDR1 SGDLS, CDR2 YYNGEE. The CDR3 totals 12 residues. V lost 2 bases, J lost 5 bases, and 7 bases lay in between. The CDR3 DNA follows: TGTGCCAGCAGCGTTGGCGGCGAGACCCAGTACTTC. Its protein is CASSVGGETQYF.

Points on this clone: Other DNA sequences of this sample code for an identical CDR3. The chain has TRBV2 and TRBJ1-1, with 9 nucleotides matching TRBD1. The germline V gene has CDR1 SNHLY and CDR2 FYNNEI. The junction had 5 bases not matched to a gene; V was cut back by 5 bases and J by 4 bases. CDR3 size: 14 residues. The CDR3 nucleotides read TGTGCCAGCAGTCGAGACAGGGGGAGCACTGAAGCTTTCTTT. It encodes CASSRDRGSTEAFF.

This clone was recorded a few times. CDR3: CASSPHRVAGELFF. The CDR3 DNA follows: TGTGCCAGCAGCCCCCACAGGGTGGCCGGGGAGCTGTTTTTT. The J gene is TRBJ2-2, the V gene TRBV11-2; the D gene is possibly TRBD1 (6 bases). The germline CDR1 and CDR2 sequences are SGHAT and FQNNGV. The CDR3 is 14 amino acids. V was trimmed by 5 bases and J by 6 bases, leaving 13 bases between them.

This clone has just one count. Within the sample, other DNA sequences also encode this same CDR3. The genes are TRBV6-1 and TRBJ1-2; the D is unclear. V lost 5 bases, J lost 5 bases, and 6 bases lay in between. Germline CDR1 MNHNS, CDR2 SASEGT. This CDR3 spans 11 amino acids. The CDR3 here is CASSSGYGYTF. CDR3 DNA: TGTGCCAGCAGTTCCGGGTATGGCTACACCTTC.

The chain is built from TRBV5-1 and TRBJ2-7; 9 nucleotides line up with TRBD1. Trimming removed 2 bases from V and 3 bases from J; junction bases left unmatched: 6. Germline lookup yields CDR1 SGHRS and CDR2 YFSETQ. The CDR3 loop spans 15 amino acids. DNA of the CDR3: TGCGCCAGCAGCTTTAGCCCGGACAGGGGCTACGAGCAGTACTTC. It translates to CASSFSPDRGYEQYF.

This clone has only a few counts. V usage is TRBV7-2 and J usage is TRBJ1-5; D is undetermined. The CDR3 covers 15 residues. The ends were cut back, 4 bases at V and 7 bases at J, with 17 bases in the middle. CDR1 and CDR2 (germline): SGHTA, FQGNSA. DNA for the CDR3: TGTGCCAGCAGCTCTTATCGGGTTCCCCCCCAGCCCCAGCATTTT. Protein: CASSSYRVPPQPQHF.

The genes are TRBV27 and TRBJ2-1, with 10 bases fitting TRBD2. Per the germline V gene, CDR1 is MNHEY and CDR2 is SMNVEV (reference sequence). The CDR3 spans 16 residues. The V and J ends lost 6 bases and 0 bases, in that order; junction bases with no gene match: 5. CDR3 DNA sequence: TGTGCCAGCAGACTAGCGGGGTCAAGCTCCTACAATGAGCAGTTCTTC. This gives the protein CASRLAGSSSYNEQFF.

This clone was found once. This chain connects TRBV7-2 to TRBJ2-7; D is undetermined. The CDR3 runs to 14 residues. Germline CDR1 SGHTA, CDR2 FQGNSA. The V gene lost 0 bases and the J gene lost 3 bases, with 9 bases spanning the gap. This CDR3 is CASSLASGIYEQYF. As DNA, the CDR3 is TGTGCCAGCAGCTTAGCTTCAGGTATCTACGAGCAGTACTTC.

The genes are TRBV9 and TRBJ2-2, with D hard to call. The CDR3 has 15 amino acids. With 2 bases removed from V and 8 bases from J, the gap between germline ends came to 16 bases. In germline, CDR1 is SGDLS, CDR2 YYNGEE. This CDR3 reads CASSVEGGSWGELFF. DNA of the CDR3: TGTGCCAGCAGCGTCGAAGGTGGCAGTTGGGGGGAGCTGTTTTTT.

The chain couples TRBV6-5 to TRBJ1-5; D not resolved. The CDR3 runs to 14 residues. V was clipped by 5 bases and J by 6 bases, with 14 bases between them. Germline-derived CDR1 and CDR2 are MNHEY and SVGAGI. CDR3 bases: TGTGCCAGCAGTCGAAACGTGGAGGGTCAGCCCCAGCATTTT. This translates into CASSRNVEGQPQHF.

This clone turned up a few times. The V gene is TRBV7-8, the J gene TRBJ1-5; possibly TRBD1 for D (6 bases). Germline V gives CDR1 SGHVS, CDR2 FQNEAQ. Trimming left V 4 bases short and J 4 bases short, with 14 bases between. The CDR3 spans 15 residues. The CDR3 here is CASSSTGAPNQPQHF. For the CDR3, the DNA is TGTGCCAGCAGCTCGACAGGCGCCCCTAATCAGCCCCAGCATTTT.